This entry lists 30 T cell receptor beta chains sequenced from one sample in a study of human T cells and chemical hapten exposure. Described time point: patch test 1, 2 weeks after DPC sensitization. Treatment here: therapeutic diphenylcyclopropenone sensitization with weekly scalp DPC. Each CDR3 protein is one row after TCRdb ran MiXCR on the RACE reads. The sample holds about 340,000 distinct CDR3 sequences, around 7% seen once. The sequencing here drew on whole blood, taken in connection with sensitization to the hapten diphenylcyclopropenone (DPC). The receptors originated from a woman aged 18 to 35 with alopecia areata. Some clones in this sample may be carry-over from other donors' samples.

The rearrangement links TRBV7-6 to TRBJ2-7; TRBD2 aligns across 13 bases. The V gene end was trimmed by 5 bases and the J gene end by 2 bases; junction bases not matched to a gene: 12. Germline CDR1 reads SGHVS; CDR2 reads FNYEAQ. This CDR3 is built from 18 residues. In DNA, the CDR3 is TGTGCCAGCAGCCAACGACTAGCGGGGGGACAATTTACCTACGAGCAGTACTTC. This translates into CASSQRLAGGQFTYEQYF.

There are a few counts of this clonotype. V usage is TRBV29-1 and J usage is TRBJ2-5, with D hard to call. The CDR3 length is 14 residues. V was pared by 4 bases and J by 2 bases, with 14 bases between. Germline-derived CDR1 and CDR2 are SQVTM and ANQGSEA. The CDR3 sequence: CSVVPGSRQETQYF. The CDR3 DNA sequence: TGCAGCGTTGTGCCGGGCAGTAGGCAAGAGACCCAGTACTTC.

The chain carries TRBV5-1 and TRBJ1-1; weak D call: TRBD1 (6 bases). The CDR3 length is 14 residues. Trimming stripped 6 bases from V and 7 bases from J, with 19 bases between. Germline CDR1 reads SGHRS; CDR2 reads YFSETQ. For the CDR3, the DNA is TGCGCCAGCACCCCCCCGGGGGGCATGGGTGAAGCTTTCTTT. It translates to CASTPPGGMGEAFF. Full variable domain (remainder filled in from reference TRBV5-1 and TRBJ1-1): KAGVTQTPRYLIKTRGQQVTLSCSPISGHRSVSWYQQTPGQGLQFLFEYFSETQRNKGNFPGRFSGRQFSNSRSEMNVSTLELGDSALYLCASTPPGGMGEAFFGQGTRLTVV.

This clonotype was detected only a few times. V gene TRBV7-2 combines with J gene TRBJ2-3, with D perhaps TRBD2 (5 bases). V was clipped by 0 bases and J by 6 bases, with 10 bases between them. Germline V gene data show CDR1 as SGHTA and CDR2 as FQGNSA. The CDR3 consists of 14 residues. In nucleotides, the CDR3 is TGTGCCAGCAGCTTAGCCAGTACGGGGGATACGCAGTATTTT. This codes for CASSLASTGDTQYF.

This clonotype was seen repeatedly, ten times or more. This chain joins TRBV3-1 and TRBJ2-1, with TRBD2 identical over 12 bases. Germline V gene sequence: CDR1 LGHDT, CDR2 YNNKEL (reference sequence). This CDR3 has 17 amino acids. With V trimmed by 4 bases and J by 10 bases, 14 bases remained unmatched. This CDR3 reads CASSPGLGKGLAGEQFF. For the CDR3, the DNA is TGTGCCAGCAGCCCCGGGCTCGGTAAAGGACTAGCGGGGGAGCAGTTCTTC.

This chain joins TRBV11-2 and TRBJ2-2, with D perhaps matching TRBD1 or TRBD2 (5 bases each). The V end lost 3 bases, the J end lost 6 bases, and 8 bases lay between the germline ends. There are 13 residues in the CDR3. CDR1 SGHAT and CDR2 FQNNGV come from the germline V gene. CDR3 loop: CASSFGAAGELFF. CDR3 in DNA: TGTGCCAGCAGCTTCGGGGCCGCCGGGGAGCTGTTTTTT.

This clonotype was recorded many times. The V and J genes are TRBV19 and TRBJ2-1, with D maybe TRBD1 (5 bases). The CDR3 covers 17 residues. With 2 bases removed from V and 0 bases from J, the gap between germline ends came to 14 bases. CDR1 is LNHDA, CDR2 SQIVND, per germline (reference sequence). The CDR3 sequence: CASSISPGQGSYNEQFF. CDR3 DNA: TGTGCCAGTAGTATATCCCCCGGGCAGGGCTCCTACAATGAGCAGTTCTTC.

This clonotype was counted many times. This chain uses TRBV7-2 with TRBJ2-3; D ambiguous. With 3 bases removed from V and 6 bases from J, the gap between germline ends came to 16 bases. This CDR3 spans 15 amino acids. CDR1 SGHTA and CDR2 FQGNSA come from the germline V gene. CDR3 in amino acids: CASSFAQNPPDTQYF. DNA for the CDR3: TGTGCCAGCAGCTTTGCCCAGAACCCCCCCGATACGCAGTATTTT.

This clonotype appeared a few times. J is TRBJ1-5 and V is TRBV28; D gene ambiguous. Per germline, CDR1 MDHEN and CDR2 SYDVKM. The germline V and J ends were trimmed by 1 base and 0 bases, with 7 bases remaining between them. The CDR3 totals 15 residues. CDR3 coding DNA: TGTGCCAGCAGTTTATACGGAAATAGCAATCAGCCCCAGCATTTT. It specifies CASSLYGNSNQPQHF.

This chain uses TRBV4-1 with TRBJ2-3, with 10 bases lining up with TRBD2. This CDR3 has 19 amino acids. Per germline, CDR1 MGHRA and CDR2 YSYEKL. V was clipped by 1 base and J by 2 bases; unmatched bases: 12. DNA for the CDR3: TGCGCCAGCAGCCAAGTGGCAGGGACTAGCGCACAAGTCACAGATACGCAGTATTTT. It encodes CASSQVAGTSAQVTDTQYF.

The chain is built from TRBV5-1 and TRBJ2-7, with D possibly TRBD2 on 5 matching bases. From germline, CDR1 is SGHRS and CDR2 YFSETQ. Trimming pared 0 bases from V and 4 bases from J, leaving 11 bases between. CDR3 length: 14 residues. The CDR3 bases are TGCGCCAGCAGCTTGGACGGGGTAAGTTACGAGCAGTACTTC. It specifies CASSLDGVSYEQYF.

This clonotype has a handful of counts. The chain's CDR3 is CAIRTTGDTGELFF. CDR3 coding DNA: TGTGCCATCAGAACTACAGGGGACACCGGGGAGCTGTTTTTT. The chain uses TRBV10-3 and TRBJ2-2; TRBD1 matches at 7 bases. Germline CDR1 reads ENHRY; CDR2 reads SYGVKD. V shed 6 bases, J shed 3 bases, and the junction held 4 bases outside the gene matches. The CDR3 runs to 14 residues.

This clonotype was detected ten times or more. V gene TRBV28 combines with J gene TRBJ1-5; D gene unclear. The CDR3 is made up of 14 amino acids. V lost 3 bases and J lost 1, with 7 bases in between. Germline CDR1 reads MDHEN; CDR2 reads SYDVKM. This CDR3 is CASSLVWSNQPQHF. DNA for the CDR3: TGTGCCAGCAGTTTGGTGTGGAGCAATCAGCCCCAGCATTTT.

The sample holds a few counts of this clonotype. The chain employs TRBV10-3 and TRBJ1-2; TRBD1 aligns across 7 bases. The CDR3 has 14 residues. The junction had 11 bases not matched to a gene; V was cut back by 10 bases and J by 3 bases. The germline gives CDR1 ENHRY, CDR2 SYGVKD. The CDR3 DNA follows: TGTGCCAGCCAGACAGGGAACGTCGACTATGGCTACACCTTC. Translating it yields CASQTGNVDYGYTF.

In this sample, this clonotype turned up many times. The chain uses TRBV4-2 and TRBJ2-3, with D possibly being TRBD1 (6 bases). Germline V gene lookup returns CDR1 LGHNA and CDR2 YNFKEQ. The V gene lost 1 base and the J gene lost 0 bases, with 11 bases spanning the gap. This CDR3 spans 16 amino acids. For the CDR3, the DNA is TGTGCCAGCAGCCAAGTTGTGGGGGCTAGCACAGATACGCAGTATTTT. It yields the protein CASSQVVGASTDTQYF.

This clonotype appeared a few times. In DNA form, the CDR3 reads TGTGCCAGCAGTGGGGGTCGGGGCTGGCAGTTCTTC. Its protein product is CASSGGRGWQFF. This chain uses TRBV28 with TRBJ2-1; perhaps D is TRBD1 or TRBD2 (5 bases each). This CDR3 region has 12 residues. Germline-derived CDR1 and CDR2 are MDHEN and SYDVKM. Deletions cut 5 bases from V and 12 bases from J, with 14 bases between.

This clonotype occurred a few times. The V call is TRBV27, the J call TRBJ1-5; D gene unclear. This CDR3 is built from 14 residues. CDR1 and CDR2 from the germline V gene are MNHEY and SMNVEV (reference sequence). Trimming left V 4 bases short and J 2 bases short, with 9 bases between. The CDR3: CASSYGWGNQPQHF. The CDR3, as DNA: TGTGCCAGCAGTTACGGATGGGGCAATCAGCCCCAGCATTTT.

This clonotype was counted a few times. The CDR3 spells CASSLGTGWEKLFF. For the CDR3, the DNA is TGTGCCAGCAGTTTGGGGACAGGGTGGGAAAAACTGTTTTTT. The chain has TRBV12-3 or TRBV12-4 and TRBJ1-4, with TRBD1 matching over 9 bases. This CDR3 spans 14 amino acids. V lost 3 bases to trimming and J lost 8 bases; unmatched junction nucleotides: 4.

This clonotype was detected only a few times. V and J are TRBV4-1 and TRBJ1-1; D is uncertain. CDR3 length: 16 amino acids. The ends were cut back, 0 bases at V and 2 bases at J, with 13 bases in the middle. Per the germline V gene, CDR1 is MGHRA and CDR2 is YSYEKL. This CDR3 is CASSQDPAGRNTEAFF. The DNA for the CDR3 is TGCGCCAGCAGCCAAGATCCCGCGGGTAGAAACACTGAAGCTTTCTTT.

V usage is TRBV3-1 and J usage is TRBJ1-2; no definite D call. The CDR3 has 12 residues. Germline V gene lookup returns CDR1 LGHDT and CDR2 YNNKEL (reference sequence). V lost 3 bases and J 13 bases, leaving 15 bases between the germline ends. CDR3 residues: CASSHGSSGGTF. CDR3 nucleotide sequence: TGTGCCAGCAGCCACGGTTCATCGGGCGGCACCTTC.

The rearrangement joins TRBV7-2 to TRBJ2-1; 10 bases align to TRBD2. This CDR3 is 16 amino acids long. The germline gives CDR1 SGHTA, CDR2 FQGNSA. V dropped 0 bases and J dropped 8; count of bases not matched to a gene: 7. The chain's CDR3 is CASSLASGGASYEQFF. In DNA form, the CDR3 reads TGTGCCAGCAGCTTAGCCAGCGGGGGGGCCTCGTATGAGCAGTTCTTC.

Ten or more counts support this clonotype. This rearrangement joins TRBV7-2 to TRBJ2-1; 8 bases are a match to TRBD1. Germline CDR1 and CDR2: SGHTA and FQGNSA. The CDR3 runs 16 residues. With V trimmed by 4 bases and J by 3 bases, 8 bases remained unmatched. Here the CDR3 reads CASSSYDRGNYNEQFF. The CDR3, as DNA: TGTGCCAGCAGCTCCTATGACAGGGGCAACTACAATGAGCAGTTCTTC.

This clonotype appeared many times. This sequence joins TRBV13 and TRBJ2-3, with TRBD1 identical over 7 bases. This CDR3 has 14 residues. Germline V lookup: CDR1 PRHDT, CDR2 FYEKMQ (reference sequence). V shed 2 bases, J shed 6 bases, and the junction held 5 bases outside the gene matches. This CDR3 reads CASSLRQGGDTQYF. The CDR3 nucleotides are TGTGCCAGCAGCTTAAGACAGGGCGGCGATACGCAGTATTTT.

The V call is TRBV6-5, the J call TRBJ1-4; 9 positions agree with TRBD1. Germline trimming cut 5 bases from V and 7 bases from J; bases unmatched to any gene: 5. This CDR3 comprises 14 residues. Germline lookup yields CDR1 MNHEY and CDR2 SVGAGI. CDR3 sequence: CASSRDRAGEKLFF. The CDR3 nucleotides read TGTGCCAGCAGTCGGGACAGGGCTGGTGAAAAACTGTTTTTT.

CDR3 sequence reads: CASSQDIARGPAEKLFF. Here the CDR3 DNA reads TGCGCCAGCAGCCAAGATATCGCACGGGGTCCAGCAGAAAAACTGTTTTTT. The V call is TRBV4-3, the J call TRBJ1-4; no clear D gene. The CDR3 is 17 residues long. Between the trimmed V and J ends, which lost 0 bases and 8 bases, there was a span of 19 bases. Germline V gene lookup returns CDR1 LGHNA and CDR2 YSLEER.

This clonotype was seen only a few times. The chain carries TRBV6-5 and TRBJ1-6; no clear D gene. CDR3 length: 13 residues. V was pared by 6 bases and J by 9 bases, with 12 bases between. Germline CDR1 and CDR2: MNHEY and SVGAGI. DNA of the CDR3: TGTGCCAGCAGGGGCCAGGCGAGTTCACCCCTCCACTTT. This encodes CASRGQASSPLHF.

This clonotype was seen a few times. A single base is all that separates this from a far larger clone, so a read error is likely. The chain joins TRBV6-6 to TRBJ2-6; D is unresolved. The length of the CDR3 is 16 residues. V lost 0 bases and J 0 bases, leaving 6 bases between the germline ends. CDR1 is MNHNY and CDR2 is SVGAGI in the germline V gene (reference sequence). CDR3 in amino acids: CASSYSGASGANVLTF. The CDR3 DNA is TGTGCCAGCAGTTACTCCGGAGCCTCTGGGGCCAACGTCCTGACTTTC.

The rearrangement uses TRBV25-1 and TRBJ2-1; D not certain. The CDR3 has 11 residues. V was trimmed by 5 bases and J by 10 bases, leaving 9 bases between them. The germline V gene encodes CDR1 MGHDK and CDR2 SYGVNS. The CDR3 sequence: CASSLRFEQFF. The CDR3 DNA reads as TGTGCCAGCAGTCTTCGGTTCGAGCAGTTCTTC. Looking up the rest from reference TRBV25-1 and TRBJ2-1 gives the full variable domain: EADIYQTPRYLVIGTGKKITLECSQTMGHDKMYWYQQDPGMELHLIHYSYGVNSTEKGDLSSESTVSRIRTEHFPLTLESARPSHTSQYLCASSLRFEQFFGPGTRLTVL.

J is TRBJ1-1 and V is TRBV7-9, with D tentatively TRBD1 (5 bases). Deletions cut 1 base from V and 11 bases from J, with 14 bases between. The CDR3 contains 13 residues. CDR1 and CDR2 from the germline V gene are SEHNR and FQNEAQ (reference sequence). The CDR3 spells CASSLDTGTYAFF. DNA for the CDR3: TGTGCCAGCAGCTTAGACACGGGGACGTATGCTTTCTTT.

The sample holds many counts of this clonotype. The V call is TRBV6-5, the J call TRBJ1-4; no clear D. The CDR3 has 14 amino acids. V lost 6 bases to trimming and J lost 8 bases, with 16 bases between them. Germline loops: CDR1 MNHEY, CDR2 SVGAGI. This CDR3 is CASRTTVGGEKLFF. CDR3 sequence (DNA): TGTGCCAGCAGAACCACAGTAGGTGGGGAAAAACTGTTTTTT.